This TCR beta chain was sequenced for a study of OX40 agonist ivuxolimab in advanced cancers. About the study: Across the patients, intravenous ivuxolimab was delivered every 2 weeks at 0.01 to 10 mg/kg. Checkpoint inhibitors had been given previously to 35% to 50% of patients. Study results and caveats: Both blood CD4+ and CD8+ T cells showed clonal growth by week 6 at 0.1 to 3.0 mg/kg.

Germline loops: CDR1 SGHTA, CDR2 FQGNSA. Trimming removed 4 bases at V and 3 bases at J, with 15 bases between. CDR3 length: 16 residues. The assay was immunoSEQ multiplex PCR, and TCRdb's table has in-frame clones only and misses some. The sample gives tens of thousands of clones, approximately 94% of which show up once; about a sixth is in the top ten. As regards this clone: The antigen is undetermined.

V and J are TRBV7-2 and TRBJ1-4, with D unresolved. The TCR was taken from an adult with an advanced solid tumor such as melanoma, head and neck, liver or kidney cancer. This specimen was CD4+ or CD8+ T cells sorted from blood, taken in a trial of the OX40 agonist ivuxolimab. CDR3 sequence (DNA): TGTGCCAGCAGCTCCTCTGTAGGCTGGGCTAATGAAAAACTGTTTTTT. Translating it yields CASSSSVGWANEKLFF.